A selection of T cell receptor beta chains follows, all from one sample in a study of shared clonotypes between healthy human individuals. Sequencing was performed with immunoSEQ multiplex PCR; in TCRdb, only in-frame clones are kept and a portion is missing. This table holds about 750,000 clones, about 92% found once. The sample taken for sequencing was naive CD8+ T cells sorted from blood. The receptors were gathered from a man between 25 and 39 years old in good health. Both conserved end residues are part of each CDR3.

V gene	J gene	CDR3 protein
TRBV28	TRBJ2-7	CASSFWVNEQYF
TRBV7-8	TRBJ2-7	CASSLVGATYEQYF
TRBV19	TRBJ1-1	CASSIDPRYRGTEAFF
TRBV7-8	TRBJ1-5	CASSLASLDSNQPQHF
TRBV21-1	TRBJ1-3	CASTTRQAIYSGNTIYF
TRBV9	TRBJ1-2	CASSTHRDKGGYTF
TRBV28	TRBJ2-7	CASSVVGGRAYEQYF
TRBV7-7	TRBJ2-3	CASSRTGGTDTQYF
TRBV6-1	TRBJ1-2	CASRTDIGYGYTF
TRBV5-4	TRBJ1-2	CASSLVETGSYGYTF
TRBV6-1	TRBJ1-4	CASSELDRAMGWVSTNEKLFF
TRBV27	TRBJ2-3	CASGPSTDTQYF
TRBV11-2	TRBJ2-2	CASSLGQVVTGELFF
TRBV19	TRBJ2-3	CASSIDLVSGTSGSSRDTQYF
TRBV7-9	TRBJ2-7	CASSESPGSSGEQYF
TRBV29-1	TRBJ2-6	CSVGGAGSGANVLTF
TRBV21-1	TRBJ1-2	CASSQNTQSNYGYTF
TRBV2	TRBJ2-7	CANRILTDYQSSYEQYF
TRBV18	TRBJ1-1	CASSPNRGRAEAFF
TRBV6-5	TRBJ2-7	CASSYGVAGPYEQYF
TRBV28	TRBJ2-7	CASSLTRDRGTHEQYF
TRBV29-1	TRBJ2-1	CSAGSFRGIDNEQFF
TRBV6-1	TRBJ1-1	CASSERAEAFF
TRBV7-9	TRBJ2-3	CASSFGQESGTGTDTQYF
TRBV7-6	TRBJ2-2	CASSGSGSPTGELFF
TRBV14	TRBJ2-6	CASSQVASGANVLTF
TRBV7-2	TRBJ2-7	CASRTAYEQYF
TRBV27	TRBJ2-2	CASSYLGQVESGTGELFF
TRBV10-3	TRBJ2-3	CAIRGTSGNTDTQYF
TRBV25-1	TRBJ1-2	CASSDSVNGYTF
TRBV7-6	TRBJ1-4	CASSPLGTSWGEKLFF
TRBV7-9	TRBJ2-1	CASSSAGLAPNEQFF
TRBV27	TRBJ2-6	CASSLTGANVLTF
TRBV9	TRBJ2-1	CASSVGGRQFF
TRBV9	TRBJ2-5	CASSPGLAYQETQYF
TRBV5-1	TRBJ2-3	CASRGARSNTQYF
TRBV30	TRBJ2-2	CAWGREGPRELFF
TRBV9	TRBJ2-1	CASSVSGGNEQFF
TRBV7-9	TRBJ2-5	CASSLVGRGKVVGETQYF
TRBV4-1	TRBJ2-7	CASSQVPFYEQYF
TRBV4-1	TRBJ2-2	CASSQLDLISTGELFF
TRBV28	TRBJ2-2	CASSLFPGELFF
TRBV5-4	TRBJ2-3	CASSRDSRGLADTQYF
TRBV6-5	TRBJ2-7	CASSGRQQPSYEQYF
TRBV9	TRBJ2-1	CASSVAGESYNEQFF
TRBV30	TRBJ1-5	CAWSPYPGTANQPQHF
TRBV10-3	TRBJ2-3	CAISESRTSGSQADTQYF
TRBV7-7	TRBJ2-7	CAGDRVRREQYF
TRBV27	TRBJ2-1	CASSPGTSGRNEQFF
TRBV27	TRBJ2-7	CASSPGSTAYEQYF